The rows below give T cell receptor beta chains drawn from one sample of a study of CD8+ T cells in alopecia areata. Assay: immunoSEQ multiplex PCR; the TCRdb copy retains only in-frame clones and omits some. The sample yields around 150,000 clones, approximately 62% seen once. Sequencing used CD4+ T cells sorted from blood, obtained at week 24, from a patient treated with tofacitinib. The source is a human donor with alopecia areata. Each CDR3 is given with its conserved first and last residue. The order of the fields is D gene, V gene, clone size, J gene, CDR3 protein, CDR3 DNA. D genes are given only for firm matches. The size entry is marked missing in some rows and otherwise reads once, few, many or a size class.

D: TRBD1; V: TRBV6-1; size: .; J: TRBJ1-2; CDR3: CASREQGAINYGYTF; DNA: TGTGCCAGCAGGGAACAGGGGGCAATCAACTATGGCTACACCTTC
D: .; V: TRBV5-1; size: .; J: TRBJ2-5; CDR3: CASSTAPVGAAETQYF; DNA: TGCGCCAGCAGCACCGCTCCCGTTGGGGCGGCAGAGACCCAGTACTTC
D: .; V: TRBV30; size: few; J: TRBJ1-6; CDR3: CAWRFESRNSPLHF; DNA: TGTGCCTGGAGGTTCGAAAGTCGGAATTCACCCCTCCACTTT
D: TRBD1; V: TRBV29-1; size: .; J: TRBJ2-3; CDR3: CSVGTAGTDTQYF; DNA: TGCAGCGTCGGGACAGCAGGCACAGATACGCAGTATTTT
D: .; V: TRBV5-1; size: .; J: TRBJ2-7; CDR3: CASNPDSSSYEQYF; DNA: TGCGCCAGCAACCCCGACAGCAGCTCCTACGAGCAGTACTTC
D: .; V: TRBV7-2; size: .; J: TRBJ2-1; CDR3: CASSSDTGSYNEQFF; DNA: TGTGCCAGCAGCTCGGACACAGGCTCCTACAATGAGCAGTTCTTC
D: TRBD1; V: TRBV7-9; size: .; J: TRBJ1-1; CDR3: CASSPGQLNTEAFF; DNA: TGTGCCAGCAGCCCGGGACAGCTGAACACTGAAGCTTTCTTT
D: .; V: TRBV7-2; size: .; J: TRBJ1-6; CDR3: CASSLQGGNSPLHF; DNA: TGTGCCAGCAGCTTACAAGGTGGGAATTCACCCCTCCACTTT
D: TRBD1; V: TRBV25-1; size: .; J: TRBJ2-7; CDR3: CASSDTGTGVYEQYF; DNA: TGTGCCAGCAGTGACACCGGGACAGGGGTCTACGAGCAGTACTTC
D: .; V: TRBV4-1; size: once; J: TRBJ2-5; CDR3: CASRLDSAGEETQYF; DNA: TGCGCCAGCAGACTGGACAGTGCGGGGGAGGAGACCCAGTACTTC
D: TRBD2; V: TRBV5-1; size: few; J: TRBJ2-7; CDR3: CASSLDGTSGTYEQYF; DNA: TGCGCCAGCAGCTTGGACGGGACTAGCGGGACGTACGAGCAGTACTTC
D: TRBD2; V: TRBV5-1; size: .; J: TRBJ2-5; CDR3: CASSPAAGRETQYF; DNA: TGCGCCAGCAGCCCTGCAGCGGGGAGAGAGACCCAGTACTTC
D: .; V: TRBV21-1; size: few; J: TRBJ2-1; CDR3: CASSLGGWPHEQFF; DNA: TGTGCCAGCAGCTTGGGGGGCTGGCCCCATGAGCAGTTCTTC
D: TRBD1; V: TRBV5-4; size: many; J: TRBJ2-3; CDR3: CASSEQGNFGTDTQYF; DNA: TGTGCCAGCAGCGAACAGGGGAATTTTGGCACAGATACGCAGTATTTT
D: TRBD1; V: TRBV29-1; size: .; J: TRBJ1-5; CDR3: CSVGTGVGQPQHF; DNA: TGCAGCGTTGGTACAGGGGTGGGTCAGCCCCAGCATTTT
D: .; V: TRBV29-1; size: .; J: TRBJ1-1; CDR3: CSVVFSAPIRYTEAFF; DNA: TGCAGCGTTGTTTTTTCAGCACCTATTAGGTACACTGAAGCTTTCTTT
D: TRBD2; V: TRBV25-1; size: .; J: TRBJ2-5; CDR3: CASSERRTSGGLWWDF; DNA: TGTGCCAGCAGTGAACGGAGGACTAGCGGGGGCTTGTGGTGGGACTTC
D: TRBD1; V: TRBV6-6; size: .; J: TRBJ2-7; CDR3: CASSYESDRGRHF; DNA: TGTGCCAGCAGTTACGAGTCAGACAGGGGGAGGCACTTC
D: .; V: TRBV30; size: once; J: TRBJ1-2; CDR3: CAWRAAGVYGYTF; DNA: TGTGCCTGGAGGGCAGCCGGAGTTTATGGCTACACCTTC
D: .; V: TRBV30; size: .; J: TRBJ2-1; CDR3: CAWSGGDRSSYNEQFF; DNA: TGTGCCTGGAGTGGGGGGGACAGAAGCTCCTACAATGAGCAGTTCTTC
D: .; V: TRBV19; size: .; J: TRBJ1-1; CDR3: CASSIGRVGEAFF; DNA: TGTGCCAGTAGTATAGGGCGGGTTGGTGAAGCTTTCTTT
D: .; V: TRBV14; size: few; J: TRBJ2-7; CDR3: CASSTASNEQYF; DNA: TGTGCCAGCTCTACAGCTTCCAACGAGCAGTACTTC
D: .; V: TRBV6-1; size: .; J: TRBJ1-2; CDR3: CASSGQTHGYTF; DNA: TGTGCCAGCAGTGGACAGACCCATGGCTACACCTTC
D: .; V: TRBV9; size: .; J: TRBJ2-4; CDR3: CASSPGPERVEAKNIQYF; DNA: TGTGCCAGCAGCCCGGGCCCGGAGCGGGTCGAAGCCAAAAACATTCAGTACTTC
D: TRBD1; V: TRBV29-1; size: .; J: TRBJ2-7; CDR3: CSVVGDRGREQYF; DNA: TGCAGCGTTGTAGGGGACAGGGGGCGCGAGCAGTACTTC
D: TRBD1; V: TRBV5-1; size: .; J: TRBJ1-2; CDR3: CASSSKQGLGYTF; DNA: TGCGCCAGCAGCTCAAAACAGGGGCTTGGCTACACCTTC
D: .; V: TRBV9; size: .; J: TRBJ2-3; CDR3: CASSSQVTDTQYF; DNA: TGTGCCAGCAGCTCCCAGGTCACAGATACGCAGTATTTT
D: .; V: TRBV5-6; size: .; J: TRBJ2-7; CDR3: CASSLAGTYEQYF; DNA: TGTGCCAGCAGCTTGGCAGGGACCTACGAGCAGTACTTC
D: .; V: TRBV5-4; size: .; J: TRBJ1-5; CDR3: CASSTAQLRQHF; DNA: TGTGCCAGCAGCACCGCCCAATTGCGCCAGCATTTT
D: TRBD1; V: TRBV29-1; size: .; J: TRBJ2-2; CDR3: CSVPGQATGTGELFF; DNA: TGCAGCGTACCTGGACAGGCAACGGGCACCGGGGAGCTGTTTTTT
D: TRBD1; V: TRBV28; size: .; J: TRBJ2-5; CDR3: CASSLTPGQGSETQYF; DNA: TGTGCCAGCAGTCTGACTCCGGGACAGGGGTCGGAGACCCAGTACTTC
D: TRBD1; V: TRBV30; size: .; J: TRBJ1-2; CDR3: CAWSSSSGTGGYYGYTF; DNA: TGTGCCTGGAGTTCCTCATCCGGGACAGGGGGTTACTATGGCTACACCTTC
D: .; V: TRBV6-5; size: .; J: TRBJ2-5; CDR3: CASSYSSYYQETQYF; DNA: TGTGCCAGCAGTTACTCGTCGTACTACCAAGAGACCCAGTACTTC
D: TRBD2; V: TRBV10-3; size: .; J: TRBJ2-5; CDR3: CAISGQRGKETQYF; DNA: TGTGCCATCAGTGGTCAGCGGGGCAAAGAGACCCAGTACTTC
D: .; V: TRBV30; size: .; J: TRBJ2-5; CDR3: CACSSGYQETQYF; DNA: TGTGCCTGTTCCAGCGGGTACCAAGAGACCCAGTACTTC
D: .; V: TRBV7-9; size: .; J: TRBJ2-7; CDR3: CASSRSPSAGATYEQYF; DNA: TGTGCCAGCAGCCGATCCCCATCGGCAGGGGCCACCTACGAGCAGTACTTC
D: .; V: TRBV27; size: .; J: TRBJ2-7; CDR3: CASSPTGDYEQYF; DNA: TGTGCCAGCAGTCCTACAGGAGACTACGAGCAGTACTTC
D: .; V: TRBV15; size: many; J: TRBJ2-7; CDR3: CATSRDRGYEQYF; DNA: TGTGCCACCAGCAGAGATAGGGGGTACGAGCAGTACTTC
D: .; V: TRBV9; size: .; J: TRBJ1-2; CDR3: CASSVAGKDGYTF; DNA: TGTGCCAGCAGCGTAGCAGGGAAAGATGGCTACACCTTC
D: .; V: TRBV25-1; size: .; J: TRBJ1-2; CDR3: CASSPPRITNYGYTF; DNA: TGTGCCAGCAGCCCCCCCAGAATTACTAACTATGGCTACACCTTC
D: .; V: TRBV5-1; size: .; J: TRBJ2-5; CDR3: CASSLSREKEQYF; DNA: TGCGCCAGCAGCCTATCCCGGGAGAAAGAGCAGTACTTC
D: TRBD1; V: TRBV28; size: few; J: TRBJ1-1; CDR3: CASSSQGGLNTEAFF; DNA: TGTGCCAGCAGTTCCCAAGGGGGCTTGAACACTGAAGCTTTCTTT